A single sample is the source of the 32 T cell receptor beta chains below, sequenced in a study of CD8 T cells in ankylosing spondylitis. TCRdb reanalysed the 5' RACE reads using MiXCR and keeps one entry per CDR3 protein. The data show 380,000 or so distinct CDR3 sequences, roughly 20% seen once. The sample was blood, either unsorted or a sorted T cell fraction (not recorded which). The receptors derive from a male donor with ankylosing spondylitis or in good health (not recorded which).

This clonotype was seen more than once but under ten times. This rearrangement joins TRBV4-1 to TRBJ2-7, with D perhaps assigned TRBD1 or TRBD2 (5 bases each). Germline-derived CDR1 and CDR2 are MGHRA and YSYEKL. Trimming pared 0 bases from V and 5 bases from J, leaving 17 bases between. The CDR3 loop spans 16 amino acids. The DNA of the CDR3 is TGCGCCAGCAGCCAAGAGAGGGGCGGCCGTTGGGACGAGCAGTACTTC. Encoded protein: CASSQERGGRWDEQYF.

This chain connects TRBV28 to TRBJ2-7, with 10 bases fitting TRBD2. CDR1 is MDHEN, CDR2 SYDVKM, per germline. The CDR3 consists of 17 residues. The V and J ends lost 7 bases and 3 bases, in that order; junction bases with no gene match: 15. For the CDR3, the DNA is TGTGCCAGCAAGAGTACCGTTGGAGCGGGAGGGAGCTACGAGCAGTACTTC. Translated: CASKSTVGAGGSYEQYF.

CDR3 sequence (DNA): TGTGCCAGCAGCGTAGCTGGAAGGGGCTCTGGGGCCAACGTCCTGACTTTC. Protein product: CASSVAGRGSGANVLTF. This chain joins TRBV9 and TRBJ2-6; possible D gene TRBD1, 5 bases. CDR3 length: 17 amino acids. From germline, CDR1 is SGDLS and CDR2 YYNGEE. V was shortened by 0 bases and J by 0 bases, with 10 bases between the two germline ends.

This clonotype turned up a few times. This chain links TRBV25-1 with TRBJ2-2, with D tentatively TRBD1 (5 bases). The CDR3 loop spans 17 amino acids. Looked up from germline, CDR1 is MGHDK and CDR2 is SYGVNS. Trimming shortened V by 3 bases and J by 1 base, and 15 bases separated the two germline ends. DNA for the CDR3: TGTGCCAGCAGTGACCGTACCCAGGGATGGAACACCGGGGAGCTGTTTTTT. Protein sequence: CASSDRTQGWNTGELFF.

This clonotype was detected a few times. The chain has TRBV24-1 and TRBJ2-3, with D hard to call. Between the trimmed V and J ends, which lost 4 bases and 2 bases, there was a span of 9 bases. From germline, CDR1 is KGHDR and CDR2 SFDVKD. CDR3 length: 14 amino acids. CDR3 loop: CATSDPGNTDTQYF. In DNA, the CDR3 is TGTGCCACCAGTGACCCCGGTAACACAGATACGCAGTATTTT.

This clonotype occurred a few times. The chain links TRBV2 to TRBJ2-7; D remains ambiguous. CDR1 SNHLY and CDR2 FYNNEI come from the germline V gene. The CDR3 is 13 amino acids. The V gene lost 4 bases and the J gene lost 7 bases, with 14 bases spanning the gap. The CDR3, as DNA: TGTGCCAGCAGTGTCTCGGGTAACAATGAGCAGTACTTC. Translation gives CASSVSGNNEQYF.

The chain joins TRBV28 to TRBJ2-5; TRBD1 matches 10 bases. Trimming at V came to 5 bases and at J to 4 bases, leaving 13 bases not matched to a gene. The V gene's germline CDR1 is MDHEN and CDR2 SYDVKM. The CDR3 runs to 17 residues. The CDR3 coding sequence is TGTGCCAGCAGTCAAGAACGGGACAGGGGCCCCTTAGAGACCCAGTACTTC. Translated, it gives CASSQERDRGPLETQYF.

This chain uses TRBV29-1 with TRBJ2-3; D ambiguous. Germline V gene lookup returns CDR1 SQVTM and CDR2 ANQGSEA. CDR3 length equals 13 residues. The CDR3 loop reads CASRSPYTDTQYF. As DNA, the CDR3 is TGCGCTTCCCGATCGCCCTACACAGATACGCAGTATTTT.

J is TRBJ2-3 and V is TRBV9; D is perhaps TRBD1 or TRBD2 (5 bases each). Trimming stripped 3 bases from V and 4 bases from J, with 15 bases between. The germline V gene encodes CDR1 SGDLS and CDR2 YYNGEE. CDR3 length: 15 residues. The CDR3 sequence: CASSALGTPPDTQYF. DNA of the CDR3: TGTGCCAGCAGCGCGCTAGGGACCCCTCCAGATACGCAGTATTTT.

In this sample, this clonotype turned up a few times. The chain has TRBV5-5 and TRBJ2-1; 10 positions agree with TRBD1. Germline loops: CDR1 SGHKS, CDR2 YYEKEE (reference sequence). With 5 bases clipped from V and 7 bases from J, the junction kept 6 bases outside the gene matches. This CDR3 is built from 14 residues. CDR3 nucleotides: TGTGCCAGCAGTCCAGGGACAGGGGAAAATGAGCAGTTCTTC. Its protein is CASSPGTGENEQFF.

This clonotype appeared a few times. The gene calls are TRBV7-9 and TRBJ2-7; D is unclear. Trimming stripped 4 bases from V and 2 bases from J, with 9 bases between. Germline assignment: CDR1 SEHNR and CDR2 FQNEAQ (reference sequence). CDR3 size: 13 residues. In nucleotides, the CDR3 is TGTGCCAGCAGCTCCGGAGCAGCCTACGAGCAGTACTTC. This encodes CASSSGAAYEQYF.

The table lists this clonotype with a few counts. The chain employs TRBV12-3 or TRBV12-4 and TRBJ2-7; D might be TRBD1 (5 bases). The CDR3 is made up of 12 amino acids. Trimming pared 5 bases from V and 4 bases from J, leaving 9 bases between. CDR3 DNA: TGTGCCAGCAGTGTGACAGTGTACGAGCAGTACTTC. Amino acids: CASSVTVYEQYF.

V is TRBV6-5 and J is TRBJ1-2; the D is unclear. The CDR3 contains 15 residues. The germline gives CDR1 MNHEY, CDR2 SVGAGI. The ends were cut back, 0 bases at V and 4 bases at J, with 12 bases in the middle. The CDR3 loop is CASSYSPGRLYGYTF. For the CDR3, the DNA is TGTGCCAGCAGTTACTCGCCCGGGCGGCTCTATGGCTACACCTTC.

The genes are TRBV30 and TRBJ2-1; 7 nucleotides agree with TRBD1. The CDR3 is 13 amino acids. CDR1 and CDR2 (germline): GTSNPN, SVGIG (reference sequence). The V gene end was trimmed by 7 bases and the J gene end by 2 bases; junction bases not matched to a gene: 5. The DNA for the CDR3 is TGTGCCTCCGACAGGGAGACCTACAATGAGCAGTTCTTC. It specifies CASDRETYNEQFF.

This clonotype was detected only a few times. The CDR3 nucleotides are TGCGCCAGCAGTGAGTCGGCGGGAAAGACCCAGTACTTC. Its protein is CASSESAGKTQYF. The chain couples TRBV10-1 to TRBJ2-5, with D perhaps TRBD2 (6 bases). CDR1 is WNHNN, CDR2 SYGVQD, per germline (reference sequence). This CDR3 region has 13 residues. Trimming cost V 0 bases and J 6 bases, with 8 bases left between them.

The chain uses TRBV25-1 and TRBJ2-5, with no clear D. Trimming took 1 base from V and 4 from J, leaving 7 bases between them. The CDR3 loop spans 13 amino acids. Germline lookup yields CDR1 MGHDK and CDR2 SYGVNS. The CDR3 is CASSEFDGETQYF. CDR3 DNA: TGTGCCAGCAGTGAATTTGACGGAGAGACCCAGTACTTC.

The chain carries TRBV20-1 and TRBJ2-7, with 9 bases identical to TRBD1. V lost 1 base and J lost 6; bases outside the gene matches: 7. Germline V lookup: CDR1 DFQATT, CDR2 SNEGSKA (reference sequence). The length of the CDR3 is 14 residues. As DNA, the CDR3 is TGCAGTGCTAGAGCTGACAGGGGGTTTGTCGAGCAGTACTTC. It specifies CSARADRGFVEQYF.

V is TRBV3-1 and J is TRBJ2-3, with TRBD2 matching 8 bases. Trimming cost V 4 bases and J 6 bases; bases outside gene matches: 12. Germline V lookup: CDR1 LGHDT, CDR2 YNNKEL (reference sequence). This CDR3 comprises 16 residues. In DNA form, the CDR3 reads TGTGCCAGCAGCCCCCCGACCGGGGGGGGCGGGGATACGCAGTATTTT. It is translated as CASSPPTGGGGDTQYF.

This chain uses TRBV3-1 with TRBJ2-2, with TRBD1 matching over 10 bases. The CDR3 has 16 residues. CDR1 is LGHDT and CDR2 is YNNKEL in the germline V gene (reference sequence). V trimming: 4 bases; J trimming: 4 bases; junction bases outside the gene matches: 6. The DNA of the CDR3 is TGTGCCAGCAGCCCTCGACAGGGGGCGGGCACCGGGGAGCTGTTTTTT. Translation gives CASSPRQGAGTGELFF.

This clonotype was seen a handful of times. V is TRBV6-5 and J is TRBJ1-1; D uncertain. The V gene lost 0 bases and the J gene lost 1 base, with 3 bases spanning the gap. The CDR3 sequence is 13 residues long. Germline CDR1 MNHEY, CDR2 SVGAGI. CDR3 DNA sequence: TGTGCCAGCAGTTACTCATCGAACACTGAAGCTTTCTTT. Protein: CASSYSSNTEAFF.

The chain links TRBV5-1 to TRBJ2-7, with D perhaps being TRBD1 or TRBD2 (5 bases each). The CDR3 sequence is 16 residues long. From germline, CDR1 is SGHRS and CDR2 YFSETQ. Trimming removed 1 base at V and 0 bases at J, with 14 bases between. The CDR3 region has the DNA TGCGCCAGCAGCTTGATCTGGGACGAGGGCTCCTACGAGCAGTACTTC. Translating gives CASSLIWDEGSYEQYF.

This clonotype has more than one count but fewer than ten. This chain joins TRBV15 and TRBJ2-4; D is unclear. Trimming stripped 1 base from V and 2 bases from J, with 6 bases between. Germline CDR1 reads LNHNV; CDR2 reads YYDKDF (reference sequence). CDR3 length equals 14 residues. The CDR3 region is CATSRAGTKNIQYF. The CDR3 coding sequence is TGTGCCACCAGCAGAGCTGGGACCAAAAACATTCAGTACTTC. The full variable domain, rest sourced from reference TRBV15 and TRBJ2-4, is DAMVIQNPRYQVTQFGKPVTLSCSQTLNHNVMYWYQQKSSQAPKLLFHYYDKDFNNEADTPDNFQSRRPNTSFCFLDIRSPGLGDTAMYLCATSRAGTKNIQYFGAGTRLSVL.

The V call is TRBV12-3 or TRBV12-4, the J call TRBJ2-1; either TRBD1 or TRBD2 may supply D (5 bases each). The CDR3 is 12 amino acids. Trimming shortened V by 5 bases and J by 8 bases, and 10 bases separated the two germline ends. CDR3 in DNA: TGTGCCAGCAGTGGGGGATTCGATGAGCAGTTCTTC. Amino acids: CASSGGFDEQFF.

In DNA form, the CDR3 reads TGTGCCAGCAGCTCCCCCAATCCCCAAGAGACCCAGTACTTC. Protein sequence: CASSSPNPQETQYF. The genes are TRBV7-2 and TRBJ2-5; D uncertain. V was clipped by 4 bases and J by 1 base, with 10 bases between them. The CDR3 is 14 residues long. Per the germline V gene, CDR1 is SGHTA and CDR2 is FQGNSA.

The CDR3 region has the DNA TGTGCCAGTAGTTCGACTAGCGGCAACTACAATGAGCAGTTCTTC. Amino acid sequence: CASSSTSGNYNEQFF. The chain employs TRBV19 and TRBJ2-1, with 9 bases aligning to TRBD2. This CDR3 is 15 amino acids long. The germline CDR1 and CDR2 sequences are LNHDA and SQIVND (reference sequence). The junction had 5 bases not matched to a gene; V was cut back by 5 bases and J by 3 bases.

This clonotype was found a few times. V is TRBV10-2 and J is TRBJ1-1; tentatively, D is TRBD1 (5 bases). Trimming shortened V by 3 bases and J by 5 bases, and 7 bases separated the two germline ends. Looked up from germline, CDR1 is WSHSY and CDR2 is SAAADI. The CDR3 spans 12 residues. The CDR3 reads CASSEGETEAFF. The CDR3 region has the DNA TGCGCCAGCAGTGAAGGGGAAACTGAAGCTTTCTTT.

This chain joins TRBV29-1 and TRBJ2-7; 7 bases match TRBD1. The germline gives CDR1 SQVTM, CDR2 ANQGSEA. The CDR3 runs 13 residues. The V gene end was trimmed by 2 bases and the J gene end by 3 bases; junction bases not matched to a gene: 4. The DNA of the CDR3 is TGCAGCGTTGAAAGGGACAGCAACTACGAGCAGTACTTC. Translated, it gives CSVERDSNYEQYF.

The chain links TRBV7-9 to TRBJ2-2, with D possibly TRBD1 on 6 matching bases. This CDR3 region has 13 residues. V was trimmed by 4 bases and J by 5 bases, leaving 8 bases between them. CDR1 and CDR2 (germline): SEHNR, FQNEAQ (reference sequence). The CDR3 here is CASSSTGTGELFF. The CDR3 bases are TGTGCCAGCAGCTCAACAGGGACCGGGGAGCTGTTTTTT.

This clonotype was observed a handful of times. The V gene is TRBV30, the J gene TRBJ2-3; weak D call: TRBD2 (6 bases). Trimming took 3 bases from V and 4 from J, leaving 11 bases between them. This CDR3 has 13 amino acids. CDR1 GTSNPN and CDR2 SVGIG come from the germline V gene (reference sequence). CDR3 sequence reads: CAWRLEGPDTQYF. The CDR3 DNA follows: TGTGCCTGGAGGTTGGAGGGGCCAGATACGCAGTATTTT.

The chain combines TRBV10-3 with TRBJ2-7; the D call may be TRBD1 or TRBD2 (5 bases each). The CDR3 is 14 amino acids. Deletions cut 4 bases from V and 4 bases from J, with 14 bases between. CDR1 ENHRY and CDR2 SYGVKD come from the germline V gene. CDR3 sequence: CAISVAQEEYEQYF. CDR3 nucleotides: TGTGCCATCAGTGTAGCACAGGAGGAGTACGAGCAGTACTTC.

The J gene is TRBJ2-3, the V gene TRBV10-3; 9 positions match TRBD1. The CDR3 length is 14 residues. CDR1 is ENHRY, CDR2 SYGVKD, per germline. V lost 7 bases to trimming and J lost 4 bases; unmatched junction nucleotides: 6. The DNA of the CDR3 is TGTGCCATCACCCCGGACAGGGGACCAGATACGCAGTATTTT. This gives the protein CAITPDRGPDTQYF.

This chain links TRBV29-1 with TRBJ2-5, with D possibly being TRBD1 (5 bases). The CDR3 runs to 14 residues. Per germline, CDR1 SQVTM and CDR2 ANQGSEA. The ends were cut back, 5 bases at V and 1 base at J, with 14 bases in the middle. The CDR3 region has the DNA TGCAGCGTTTGGGGCGGTGCTTTCCAAGAGACCCAGTACTTC. Amino acid sequence: CSVWGGAFQETQYF.